This TCR beta chain derives from a study of PD-L1 blockade in urothelial cancer. The time point is: peripheral blood 6 weeks after treatment start. Patients were living with locally advanced or metastatic urothelial carcinoma. CDR1 and CDR2 (germline): LNHDA, SQIVND (reference sequence). This CDR3 is built from 13 residues. V was clipped by 10 bases and J by 0 bases, with 10 bases between them. Of note for this clone: Its cognate antigen is unknown.

The method was immunoSEQ multiplex PCR; TCRdb's version includes in-frame clones alone and lacks a portion of them. Of about 30,000 clones in the sample, about 79% are singletons; the top ten hold about 3.7%. Study-wide results and caveats: A below-median TCR clonality in blood before treatment predicted better survival.

This TCR came from a man between 70 and 80 years old with urothelial cancer. The gene calls are TRBV19 and TRBJ1-3, with a tentative D call TRBD1 (5 bases). Specimen: PBMCs, collected around atezolizumab (anti-PD-L1) treatment. In DNA, the CDR3 is TGTGCCATAGGCGGGGCCTCTGGAAACACCATATATTTT. It yields the protein CAIGGASGNTIYF.